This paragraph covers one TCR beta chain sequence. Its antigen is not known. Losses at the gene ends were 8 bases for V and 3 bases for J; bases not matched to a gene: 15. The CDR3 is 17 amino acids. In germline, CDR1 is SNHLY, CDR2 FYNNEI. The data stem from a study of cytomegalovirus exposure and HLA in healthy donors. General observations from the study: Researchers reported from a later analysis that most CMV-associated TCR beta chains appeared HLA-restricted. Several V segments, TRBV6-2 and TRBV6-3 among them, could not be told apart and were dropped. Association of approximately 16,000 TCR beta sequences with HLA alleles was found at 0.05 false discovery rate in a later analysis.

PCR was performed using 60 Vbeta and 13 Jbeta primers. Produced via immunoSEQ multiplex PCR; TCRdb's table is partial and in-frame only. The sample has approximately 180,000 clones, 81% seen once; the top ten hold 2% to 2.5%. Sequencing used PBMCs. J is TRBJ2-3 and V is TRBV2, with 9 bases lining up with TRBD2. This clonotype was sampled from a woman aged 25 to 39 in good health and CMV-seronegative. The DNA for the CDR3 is TGTGCCAGCCGGGGGCGGGAGGGCCTTGTCCGGACAGATACGCAGTATTTT. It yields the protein CASRGREGLVRTDTQYF.